What follows are 14 T cell receptor beta chains derived from one specimen sequenced in a study of OX40 agonist ivuxolimab in advanced cancers. Sequencing was performed with immunoSEQ multiplex PCR; in TCRdb, only in-frame clones are kept and a portion is missing. The data hold tens of thousands of clones, with nearly 90% observed a single time. The sample in question was CD4+ or CD8+ T cells sorted from blood, obtained in a trial of the OX40 agonist ivuxolimab. The receptor set was obtained from an adult with an advanced solid tumor such as melanoma, head and neck, liver or kidney cancer.

The chain has TRBV7-6 and TRBJ2-1; 9 bases match TRBD1. The CDR3 is 18 residues long. V gave up 0 bases and J gave up 5 bases; unmatched junction bases: 11. Germline loops: CDR1 SGHVS, CDR2 FNYEAQ. CDR3 DNA: TGTGCCAGCAGCTTAGCGTGGTTAACGGGACAGGGCAACAATGAGCAGTTCTTC. The encoded protein is CASSLAWLTGQGNNEQFF.

The chain carries TRBV7-9 and TRBJ2-1; 10 nucleotides align to TRBD2. J lost 0 bases, V lost 1 base, and 3 bases had no gene match. The CDR3 consists of 17 residues. Germline lookup yields CDR1 SEHNR and CDR2 FQNEAQ (reference sequence). CDR3 sequence reads: CASSLGGLAISYNEQFF. The CDR3 DNA reads TGTGCCAGCAGCTTAGGGGGACTAGCGATCTCCTACAATGAGCAGTTCTTC.

V usage is TRBV6-5 and J usage is TRBJ1-1, with TRBD1 identical over 7 bases. The J segment lost 10 bases and the V segment lost 5 bases, leaving 10 bases of the junction unmatched. The CDR3 length is 13 residues. Germline CDR1 MNHEY, CDR2 SVGAGI. CDR3 nucleotides: TGTGCCAGCAGTCCCCGCGAGGGGGCTGGAGCTTTCTTT. It encodes CASSPREGAGAFF.

The chain has TRBV7-2 and TRBJ2-7, with a weak D call TRBD1 (6 bases). Trimming left V 8 bases short and J 2 bases short, with 16 bases between. The germline V gene has CDR1 SGHTA and CDR2 FQGNSA. The CDR3 consists of 14 residues. The CDR3 here is CASRVGGSTYEQYF. The DNA of the CDR3 is TGTGCCAGCCGGGTTGGGGGCAGCACCTACGAGCAGTACTTC.

The rearrangement joins TRBV6-5 to TRBJ1-2; a possible D gene is TRBD1 (6 bases). The germline V gene has CDR1 MNHEY and CDR2 SVGAGI. Trimming left V 0 bases short and J 4 bases short, with 12 bases between. The CDR3 totals 15 residues. CDR3 coding DNA: TGTGCCAGCAGTTACTCCAGGGGACCCCTCTATGGCTACACCTTC. Translating it yields CASSYSRGPLYGYTF.

The rearrangement uses TRBV30 and TRBJ1-6; 7 bases are a match to TRBD1. This CDR3 comprises 13 residues. Trimming at V came to 5 bases and at J to 7 bases, leaving 5 bases not matched to a gene. Germline V gives CDR1 GTSNPN, CDR2 SVGIG (reference sequence). The CDR3 coding sequence is TGTGCCTGGGAGGGACAGCCAAATTCACCCCTCCACTTT. Protein product: CAWEGQPNSPLHF.

The chain combines TRBV6-5 with TRBJ2-7; D is possibly TRBD1 or TRBD2 (5 bases each). This CDR3 region has 14 residues. Germline V gene data show CDR1 as MNHEY and CDR2 as SVGAGI. Trimming cost V 6 bases and J 0 bases, with 12 bases left between them. CDR3 protein: CASRGRGLSYEQYF. For the CDR3, the DNA is TGTGCCAGCAGGGGACGAGGGCTCTCCTACGAGCAGTACTTC.

The gene calls are TRBV9 and TRBJ2-7; D gene ambiguous. The CDR3 loop spans 15 amino acids. The germline gives CDR1 SGDLS, CDR2 YYNGEE. Trimming cost V 0 bases and J 5 bases, with 15 bases left between them. CDR3 in amino acids: CASSVGTGAWHEQYF. The CDR3 coding sequence is TGTGCCAGCAGCGTAGGTACCGGAGCATGGCACGAGCAGTACTTC.

This clone was counted a single time. J is TRBJ1-2 and V is TRBV11-2; no reliable D call. V lost 5 bases, J lost 4 bases, and 11 bases lay in between. The germline V gene encodes CDR1 SGHAT and CDR2 FQNNGV. This CDR3 is built from 13 residues. The CDR3 reads CASSPDGSYGYTF. In DNA form, the CDR3 reads TGTGCCAGCAGCCCCGACGGATCCTATGGCTACACCTTC.

The CDR3 spells CASSVDWGGGYTF. The CDR3 DNA reads as TGTGCCAGCAGCGTAGACTGGGGAGGTGGCTACACCTTC. The chain is built from TRBV9 and TRBJ1-2; D call uncertain. Germline V CDR1 and CDR2: SGDLS, YYNGEE. The CDR3 spans 13 residues. V gave up 0 bases and J gave up 7 bases, with 10 bases separating them.

CDR3 sequence (DNA): TGTGCCAGCAGCCCCCTAGCGGGAGCTACTCAAGAGACCCAGTACTTC. Its protein is CASSPLAGATQETQYF. The chain couples TRBV11-2 to TRBJ2-5, with 10 bases fitting TRBD2. The J segment lost 2 bases and the V segment lost 5 bases, leaving 8 bases of the junction unmatched. Germline loops: CDR1 SGHAT, CDR2 FQNNGV. This CDR3 is 16 amino acids long.

This sequence joins TRBV10-3 and TRBJ2-7; D gene uncertain. The germline V gene encodes CDR1 ENHRY and CDR2 SYGVKD. Trimming shortened V by 2 bases and J by 10 bases, and 12 bases separated the two germline ends. The CDR3 consists of 12 residues. CDR3 protein: CAISEEASSQYF. The CDR3 DNA follows: TGTGCCATCAGTGAGGAGGCGTCTTCCCAGTACTTC.

V gene TRBV6-5 combines with J gene TRBJ1-2; D gene unclear. The V and J ends lost 2 bases and 5 bases respectively, with 12 bases between them. The V gene's germline CDR1 is MNHEY and CDR2 SVGAGI. This CDR3 comprises 14 residues. CDR3 amino acids: CASSYGWPTYGYTF. In DNA form, the CDR3 reads TGTGCCAGCAGTTACGGTTGGCCGACTTATGGCTACACCTTC.

This sequence joins TRBV10-1 and TRBJ2-2; D unresolved. The CDR3 has 13 amino acids. The V and J ends lost 6 bases and 0 bases respectively, with 5 bases between them. From germline, CDR1 is WNHNN and CDR2 SYGVQD (reference sequence). Here the CDR3 DNA reads TGCGCCAGCAGGCCAGCGAACACCGGGGAGCTGTTTTTT. Translated: CASRPANTGELFF.